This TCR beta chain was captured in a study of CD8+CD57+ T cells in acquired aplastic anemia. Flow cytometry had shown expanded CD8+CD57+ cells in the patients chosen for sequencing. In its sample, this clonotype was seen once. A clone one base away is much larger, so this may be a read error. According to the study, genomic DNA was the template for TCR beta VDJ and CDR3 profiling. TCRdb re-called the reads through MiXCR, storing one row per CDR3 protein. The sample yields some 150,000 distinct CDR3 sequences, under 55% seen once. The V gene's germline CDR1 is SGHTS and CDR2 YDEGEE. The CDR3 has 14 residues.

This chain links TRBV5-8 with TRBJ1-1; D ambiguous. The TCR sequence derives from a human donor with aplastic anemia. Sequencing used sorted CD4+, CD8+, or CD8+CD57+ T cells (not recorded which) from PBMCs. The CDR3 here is CVSSEGVRNTEAFF. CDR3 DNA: TGTGTCAGCAGTGAGGGTGTACGCAACACTGAAGCTTTCTTT.